This T cell receptor beta chain appears in the sequencing data of a study of blood T cell repertoires in COVID-19. Only in-frame clones appear in the TCRdb table, and some are missing; sequencing was by immunoSEQ multiplex PCR. The sample carries some 130,000 clones, 60% to 80% recorded once. The germline V gene has CDR1 MDHEN and CDR2 SYDVKM. The CDR3 has 14 residues. Trimming shortened V by 6 bases and J by 4 bases, and 15 bases separated the two germline ends. The sequenced material came from peripheral blood. This clonotype was sampled from a woman aged 65 to 85 with acute or convalescent COVID-19. The J gene is TRBJ1-2, the V gene TRBV28; perhaps TRBD1 as D (6 bases). This chain's CDR3 is CASRITTGLYGYTF. CDR3 nucleotides: TGTGCCAGCAGGATAACCACAGGGCTCTATGGCTACACCTTC.